These 22 T cell receptor beta chains were sequenced from one sample in a study of blood T cells in healthy people across ages. A sample-barcoded 5' primer and a J-beta primer mix were used in a second PCR of about 6 to 12 cycles. MiXCR was run by TCRdb on the 5' RACE reads, yielding one entry per CDR3 protein. This table has approximately 850,000 distinct CDR3 sequences, more than 40% appearing once. The sequencing sample was made of blood. Source of these receptors: a man in his fifties or sixties in good health.

The chain couples TRBV11-2 to TRBJ2-3; no definite D call. The V end was cut by 0 bases, the J end by 3 bases, with 10 bases between. Per the germline V gene, CDR1 is SGHAT and CDR2 is FQNNGV. The CDR3 sequence is 15 residues long. The CDR3 protein is CASSLDRAATDTQYF. The CDR3 DNA sequence: TGTGCCAGCAGCTTAGATCGAGCAGCAACAGATACGCAGTATTTT.

The chain is built from TRBV6-2 or TRBV6-3 and TRBJ1-6; D call uncertain. The ends were cut back, 6 bases at V and 4 bases at J, with 7 bases in the middle. This CDR3 contains 13 residues. The germline CDR1 and CDR2 sequences are MNHEY and SVGEGT. CDR3 in amino acids: CASSLLYNSPLHF. The CDR3, as DNA: TGTGCCAGCAGCCTCCTTTATAATTCACCCCTCCACTTT.

The chain has TRBV28 and TRBJ2-7; a weak D match, TRBD1 (7 bases). The germline V and J ends were trimmed by 5 bases and 1 base, with 21 bases remaining between them. Looked up from germline, CDR1 is MDHEN and CDR2 is SYDVKM. The CDR3 extends over 17 amino acids. The CDR3 region has the DNA TGTGCCAGCAGTCCCCCAGGGACAGTGGGAGGTTCCTACGAGCAGTACTTC. Its translation: CASSPPGTVGGSYEQYF.

CDR3 in amino acids: CASSAPRTPETQYF. As DNA, the CDR3 is TGTGCCAGCAGCGCGCCTCGGACCCCAGAGACCCAGTACTTC. The chain joins TRBV9 to TRBJ2-5; D unresolved. The CDR3 is made up of 14 amino acids. Trimming removed 3 bases from V and 4 bases from J, with 13 bases in between. Germline lookup yields CDR1 SGDLS and CDR2 YYNGEE.

The chain uses TRBV5-1 and TRBJ2-1, with 11 bases that match TRBD2. CDR3 size: 14 residues. V shed 5 bases, J shed 7 bases, and the junction held 5 bases outside the gene matches. Germline assignment: CDR1 SGHRS and CDR2 YFSETQ. The CDR3 region is CASRTGLAENEQFF. The CDR3 DNA reads TGCGCCAGCAGAACGGGACTAGCGGAAAATGAGCAGTTCTTC.

This clonotype has only a few counts. The rearrangement uses TRBV15 and TRBJ2-7; D is uncertain. This CDR3 spans 17 amino acids. Germline assignment: CDR1 LNHNV and CDR2 YYDKDF (reference sequence). V lost 3 bases and J lost 0, with 18 bases in between. The CDR3 sequence is CATSSNPYRPYSYEQYF. CDR3 coding DNA: TGTGCCACCAGCAGCAATCCATACAGACCATACTCCTACGAGCAGTACTTC. Together with reference TRBV15 and TRBJ2-7, the CDR3 gives the full variable domain: DAMVIQNPRYQVTQFGKPVTLSCSQTLNHNVMYWYQQKSSQAPKLLFHYYDKDFNNEADTPDNFQSRRPNTSFCFLDIRSPGLGDTAMYLCATSSNPYRPYSYEQYFGPGTRLTVT.

The V and J genes are TRBV30 and TRBJ2-2, with TRBD2 as a possible D gene (6 bases). V was cut by 3 bases and J by 5 bases, with 7 bases left in between. In germline, CDR1 is GTSNPN, CDR2 SVGIG (reference sequence). CDR3 length equals 12 residues. The CDR3, as DNA: TGTGCCTGGAGCCGGGGGACCGGGGAGCTGTTTTTT. It encodes CAWSRGTGELFF.

The gene calls are TRBV5-5 and TRBJ1-6, with 9 bases matching TRBD1. Germline V gene lookup returns CDR1 SGHKS and CDR2 YYEKEE (reference sequence). The junction had 15 bases not matched to a gene; V was cut back by 4 bases and J by 7 bases. The CDR3 covers 18 residues. For the CDR3, the DNA is TGTGCCAGCAGCCCGATAAGAGCACAGGGGGCTAAGAATTCACCCCTCCACTTT. The encoded protein is CASSPIRAQGAKNSPLHF.

This clonotype showed up just a few times. This sequence joins TRBV4-1 and TRBJ1-2, with D maybe TRBD1 (5 bases). Germline CDR1 is MGHRA and CDR2 is YSYEKL. The CDR3 sequence is 15 residues long. V lost 0 bases to trimming and J lost 0 bases, with 8 bases between them. The CDR3 nucleotides read TGCGCCAGCAGCCAAGATGGGGCGACTAACTATGGCTACACCTTC. Amino acids: CASSQDGATNYGYTF.

CDR3 sequence: CASSTPGGSSGANVLTF. The CDR3 DNA follows: TGCGCCAGCAGCACACCAGGGGGTAGCTCTGGGGCCAACGTCCTGACTTTC. V gene TRBV5-1 combines with J gene TRBJ2-6, with 7 bases identical to TRBD1. The CDR3 length is 17 residues. CDR1 SGHRS and CDR2 YFSETQ come from the germline V gene. Trimming removed 4 bases from V and 0 bases from J; junction bases left unmatched: 7.

There are many counts of this clonotype. V is TRBV7-8 and J is TRBJ2-6; D unclear. This CDR3 has 15 amino acids. Germline-derived CDR1 and CDR2 are SGHVS and FQNEAQ. V lost 2 bases to trimming and J lost 0 bases, with 5 bases between them. This chain's CDR3 is CASSLFVSGANVLTF. CDR3 bases: TGTGCCAGCAGCTTATTTGTCTCTGGGGCCAACGTCCTGACTTTC.

The chain joins TRBV20-1 to TRBJ2-3; no definite D call. Germline CDR1 reads DFQATT; CDR2 reads SNEGSKA (reference sequence). V lost 3 bases, J lost 12 bases, and 13 bases lay in between. The CDR3 is 11 residues long. CDR3 amino acids: CSARGPGPQYF. DNA of the CDR3: TGCAGTGCTAGGGGCCCGGGCCCTCAGTATTTT.

This rearrangement joins TRBV3-1 to TRBJ1-5; no firm D call. The germline V and J ends were trimmed by 2 bases and 0 bases, with 5 bases remaining between them. This CDR3 comprises 14 residues. Germline values: CDR1 LGHDT, CDR2 YNNKEL (reference sequence). CDR3 DNA: TGTGCCAGCAGCCAACAATATAGCAATCAGCCCCAGCATTTT. Protein: CASSQQYSNQPQHF.

The rearrangement joins TRBV30 to TRBJ2-7; perhaps TRBD1 as D (6 bases). V was shortened by 3 bases and J by 3 bases, with 12 bases between the two germline ends. The CDR3 covers 13 residues. Germline V gives CDR1 GTSNPN, CDR2 SVGIG (reference sequence). CDR3 bases: TGTGCCTGGAGCCAGGGGCCCTTCTACGAGCAGTACTTC. It translates to CAWSQGPFYEQYF.

This clonotype occurred many times. The rearrangement links TRBV28 to TRBJ2-7, with D tentatively TRBD2 (6 bases). CDR1 MDHEN and CDR2 SYDVKM come from the germline V gene. V shed 8 bases and J shed 5 bases, with 25 bases lying between them. This CDR3 spans 16 amino acids. CDR3 bases: TGTGCCAGCGCCCCCCCGGAGGGTCTTCTCCCACACGAGCAGTACTTC. Protein sequence: CASAPPEGLLPHEQYF.

The rearrangement uses TRBV30 and TRBJ2-7, with 11 bases fitting TRBD1. In germline, CDR1 is GTSNPN, CDR2 SVGIG (reference sequence). The CDR3 sequence is 14 residues long. J lost 6 bases, V lost 5 bases, and 9 bases had no gene match. The CDR3 sequence: CAWAPGQGVREQYF. As DNA, the CDR3 is TGTGCCTGGGCCCCGGGACAGGGGGTTCGCGAGCAGTACTTC.

This clonotype was observed a few times. This sequence joins TRBV20-1 and TRBJ2-1, with no clear D. CDR1 DFQATT and CDR2 SNEGSKA come from the germline V gene (reference sequence). The CDR3 contains 16 residues. V lost 1 base, J lost 0 bases, and 13 bases lay in between. The CDR3 coding sequence is TGCAGTGCTAGAGGGCCACCCTGGAGCTCCTACAATGAGCAGTTCTTC. Its protein product is CSARGPPWSSYNEQFF.

Only a few counts were recorded for this clonotype. V and J are TRBV6-5 and TRBJ2-7; D may be TRBD1 (6 bases). V gave up 9 bases and J gave up 2 bases, with 14 bases separating them. The length of the CDR3 is 13 residues. Germline CDR1 reads MNHEY; CDR2 reads SVGAGI. The CDR3 bases are TGTGCCAGGCTCAACAGGGTTACCTACGAGCAGTACTTC. Amino acid sequence: CARLNRVTYEQYF.

The V call is TRBV7-9, the J call TRBJ2-3; 11 nucleotides match TRBD2. This CDR3 has 15 amino acids. Germline assignment: CDR1 SEHNR and CDR2 FQNEAQ (reference sequence). The junction had 6 bases not matched to a gene; V was cut back by 5 bases and J by 5 bases. The CDR3 region is CASSRRTSGLDTQYF. CDR3 bases: TGTGCCAGCAGCAGACGGACTAGCGGGTTAGATACGCAGTATTTT.

The chain recombines TRBV7-2 with TRBJ2-1; D is unresolved. CDR1 and CDR2 from the germline V gene are SGHTA and FQGNSA. The CDR3 runs 15 residues. Trimming removed 5 bases from V and 4 bases from J, with 15 bases in between. Written as DNA, the CDR3 is TGTGCCAGCAGCCCCAGTTCCAACAGTTACAATGAGCAGTTCTTC. It encodes CASSPSSNSYNEQFF.

The chain recombines TRBV6-5 with TRBJ1-2, with TRBD1 matching 9 bases. This CDR3 contains 15 residues. CDR1 is MNHEY and CDR2 is SVGAGI in the germline V gene. The V segment lost 8 bases and the J segment 6 bases; nucleotides outside the gene matches: 13. Here the CDR3 DNA reads TGTGCCAGCTTCCCTCCCGGGACAGGGTGGAATGGCTACACCTTC. This gives the protein CASFPPGTGWNGYTF.

In regard to this clonotype: A read error is possible here, since a much larger clone lies one base away. The V gene is TRBV7-6, the J gene TRBJ2-1; D is perhaps TRBD1 (5 bases). The germline V gene encodes CDR1 SGHVS and CDR2 FNYEAQ. This CDR3 has 13 residues. In DNA, the CDR3 is TGTGCCAGCAGCTTATCGAACCAGGGAAGGCAGTGCTTC. It codes for CASSLSNQGRQCF.